The rows below give T cell receptor beta chains drawn from one sample of a study of CD8+CD57+ T cells in acquired aplastic anemia. MiXCR was run by TCRdb on the reads, yielding one entry per CDR3 protein. Among about 270,000 distinct CDR3 sequences listed, around three fifths were seen once. Material: sorted CD4+, CD8+, or CD8+CD57+ T cells (not recorded which) from PBMCs. The source is a human donor with severe aplastic anemia or a healthy control (not recorded which). CDR3s include the opening cysteine and the closing phenylalanine or tryptophan. D genes are given only for firm matches. Rows may omit the clone size; those that give it use once, few, many or a size class.

CDR3aa	CDR3nt	d_gene	abundance	j_gene	v_gene
CASGQDRMNTEAFF	TGCGCCAGCGGTCAGGACAGGATGAACACTGAAGCTTTCTTT	TRBD1	many	TRBJ1-1	TRBV5-1
CASSLAGGLAGSYEQYF	TGTGCCAGCAGCTTAGCGGGGGGACTAGCGGGATCCTACGAGCAGTACTTC	TRBD2	few	TRBJ2-7	TRBV7-2
CASSLEGAISSYEQYF	TGCGCCAGCAGCTTAGAAGGGGCGATAAGCTCCTACGAGCAGTACTTC	-	-	TRBJ2-7	TRBV5-1
CASRAGTAGFF	TGTGCCAGCAGGGCCGGGACGGCGGGGTTCTTC	-	many	TRBJ2-1	TRBV6-2/TRBV6-3
CASSVDSGNGYEQYF	TGTGCCAGCAGCGTAGACAGCGGGAACGGCTACGAGCAGTACTTC	TRBD2	-	TRBJ2-7	TRBV9
CASSTGTVADTQYF	TGTGCCAGCAGTACTGGGACGGTGGCAGATACGCAGTATTTT	-	-	TRBJ2-3	TRBV7-3
CASRTIQVSGYEQYF	TGTGCCAGCAGGACCATACAGGTCTCAGGCTACGAGCAGTACTTC	-	once	TRBJ2-7	TRBV6-4
CASSPIQGANTEAFF	TGTGCCAGCAGCCCTATACAGGGTGCCAACACTGAAGCTTTCTTT	-	-	TRBJ1-1	TRBV7-2
CASSSLPQGDNEQFF	TGTGCCAGCAGCTCCCTTCCCCAGGGGGACAATGAGCAGTTCTTC	TRBD1	-	TRBJ2-1	TRBV7-3
CATSDLSEQETQYF	TGTGCCACCAGTGATTTGTCGGAGCAAGAGACCCAGTACTTC	-	-	TRBJ2-5	TRBV24-1
CASSPRTGLSSGNTIYF	TGTGCCAGTAGTCCCCGGACAGGTTTGAGCTCTGGAAACACCATATATTTT	TRBD1	many	TRBJ1-3	TRBV19
CASSLTGTAKVEAFF	TGTGCCAGCAGCCTGACAGGGACAGCTAAAGTGGAAGCTTTCTTT	TRBD1	-	TRBJ1-1	TRBV6-5
CAISDPGQGDTQYF	TGTGCCATCAGTGACCCGGGACAGGGGGATACGCAGTATTTT	TRBD1	few	TRBJ2-3	TRBV6-1
CASKRGVGTEAFF	TGTGCCAGCAAGAGGGGGGTGGGCACTGAAGCTTTCTTT	-	-	TRBJ1-1	TRBV6-1
CASGTGTGPCSYEQYF	TGTGCCAGCGGTACCGGGACAGGGCCCTGCTCCTACGAGCAGTACTTC	TRBD1	-	TRBJ2-7	TRBV7-3
CSARSGGAETQYF	TGCAGTGCTCGAAGCGGGGGGGCGGAGACCCAGTACTTC	TRBD2	few	TRBJ2-5	TRBV20-1
CASSAQSGNYGYTF	TGTGCCAGCAGTGCACAGAGTGGTAACTATGGCTACACCTTC	-	few	TRBJ1-2	TRBV25-1
CASGTGTVNSPLHF	TGCGCCAGCGGAACCGGGACAGTGAATTCACCCCTCCACTTT	TRBD1	few	TRBJ1-6	TRBV5-1
CASSLGVGTGAFF	TGTGCCAGCAGCTTGGGTGTCGGCACAGGGGCTTTCTTT	-	-	TRBJ1-1	TRBV5-5
CASSFGTGRNQPQHF	TGTGCCAGCAGCTTCGGGACAGGGCGGAATCAGCCCCAGCATTTT	TRBD1	-	TRBJ1-5	TRBV5-4
CSALTGTPSTDTQFF	TGCAGTGCGCTCACCGGGACGCCAAGCACAGATACGCAGTTCTTC	-	-	TRBJ2-1	TRBV20-1
CSARDGGTGELFF	TGCAGTGCTAGGGACGGAGGCACCGGGGAGCTGTTTTTT	-	many	TRBJ2-2	TRBV20-1
CASRKQPGGYEQYF	TGTGCCAGCAGAAAACAGCCGGGGGGATACGAGCAGTACTTC	TRBD2	many	TRBJ2-7	TRBV5-6
CASSENAGSEQYF	TGCGCCAGCAGTGAGAATGCAGGTTCCGAGCAGTACTTC	-	-	TRBJ2-7	TRBV10-1
CSARAGSPRETQYF	TGCAGTGCTAGAGCGGGGAGCCCCCGGGAGACCCAGTACTTC	-	-	TRBJ2-5	TRBV20-1